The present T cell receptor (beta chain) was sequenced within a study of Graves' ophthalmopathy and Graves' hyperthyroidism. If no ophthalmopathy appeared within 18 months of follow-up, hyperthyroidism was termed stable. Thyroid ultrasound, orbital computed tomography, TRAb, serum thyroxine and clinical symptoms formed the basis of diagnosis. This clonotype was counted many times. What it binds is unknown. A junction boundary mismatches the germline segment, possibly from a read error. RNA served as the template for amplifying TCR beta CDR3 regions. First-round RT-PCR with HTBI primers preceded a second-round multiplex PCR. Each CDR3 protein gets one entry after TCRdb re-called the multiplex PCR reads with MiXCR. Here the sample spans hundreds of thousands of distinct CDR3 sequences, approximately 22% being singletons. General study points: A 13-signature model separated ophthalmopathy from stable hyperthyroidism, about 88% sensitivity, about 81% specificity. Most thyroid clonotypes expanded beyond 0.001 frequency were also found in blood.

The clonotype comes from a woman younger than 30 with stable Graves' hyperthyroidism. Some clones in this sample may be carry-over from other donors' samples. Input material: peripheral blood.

The CDR3 protein is CSVRAPGDIKYF. The CDR3 region has the DNA TGCAGTGTCCGGGCCCCTGGGGACATTAAGTACTTC. The chain combines TRBV20-1 with TRBJ2-4; perhaps TRBD1 as D (6 bases). Per the germline V gene, CDR1 is DFQATT and CDR2 is SNEGSKA (reference sequence). The CDR3 has 12 residues.